A selection of T cell receptor beta chains follows, all from one sample in a study of blood T cell repertoires in COVID-19. Only in-frame clones appear in the TCRdb table, and some are missing; sequencing was by immunoSEQ multiplex PCR. This sample carries 100,000 to 150,000 clones, roughly 83% of them seen once, and the ten largest clones take approximately 12%. Sequencing was carried out using peripheral blood. Receptor source: a woman under 40 who had recovered from COVID-19. Each CDR3 is given with its conserved first and last residue. The D gene is left open where the match is weak. Expanded clones are given a class, and other clones once, few, many or no size at all.

j_call: TRBJ2-6
d_call: NA
clone_size: NA
v_call: TRBV5-1
cdr3_aa: CASSLTGIGANVLTF
cdr3_nt: TGCGCCAGCAGCTTGACAGGGATTGGGGCCAACGTCCTGACTTTC

j_call: TRBJ2-7
d_call: NA
clone_size: NA
v_call: TRBV4-2
cdr3_aa: CASSQGAGTEQYF
cdr3_nt: TGTGCCAGCAGCCAAGGGGCTGGTACCGAGCAGTACTTC

j_call: TRBJ1-4
d_call: TRBD1
clone_size: NA
v_call: TRBV3-1/TRBV3-2
cdr3_aa: CASSPRDRNEKLFF
cdr3_nt: TGTGCCAGCAGCCCGCGGGACAGGAATGAAAAACTGTTTTTT

j_call: TRBJ1-1
d_call: NA
clone_size: once
v_call: TRBV6-5
cdr3_aa: CATFRGSPNTEAFF
cdr3_nt: TGTGCCACATTCAGGGGCAGCCCGAACACTGAAGCTTTCTTT

j_call: TRBJ1-2
d_call: NA
clone_size: few
v_call: TRBV28
cdr3_aa: CASSLVLGAGHYGYTF
cdr3_nt: TGTGCCAGCAGTTTAGTTTTAGGGGCAGGGCACTATGGCTACACCTTC

j_call: TRBJ2-7
d_call: NA
clone_size: once
v_call: TRBV19
cdr3_aa: CASSSLDSSYEQYF
cdr3_nt: TGTGCCAGTAGTAGCCTAGACAGCTCCTACGAGCAGTACTTC

j_call: TRBJ1-2
d_call: NA
clone_size: few
v_call: TRBV27
cdr3_aa: CASSPRPDSIYGYTF
cdr3_nt: TGTGCCAGCAGTCCCCGCCCTGACAGCATCTATGGCTACACCTTC

j_call: TRBJ1-1
d_call: NA
clone_size: few
v_call: TRBV14
cdr3_aa: CASSQQGYTEAFF
cdr3_nt: TGTGCCAGCAGCCAACAGGGTTACACTGAAGCTTTCTTT

j_call: TRBJ1-1
d_call: NA
clone_size: NA
v_call: TRBV12-5
cdr3_aa: CASPTGNTEAFF
cdr3_nt: TGTGCTAGTCCGACGGGTAACACTGAAGCTTTCTTT

j_call: TRBJ2-2
d_call: TRBD1
clone_size: few
v_call: TRBV10-1
cdr3_aa: CASSGTENTGELFF
cdr3_nt: TGCGCCAGCAGCGGGACAGAGAACACCGGGGAGCTGTTTTTT

j_call: TRBJ1-1
d_call: NA
clone_size: NA
v_call: TRBV15
cdr3_aa: CATSSQGIRNTEAFF
cdr3_nt: TGTGCCACCAGCTCGCAGGGGATAAGGAACACTGAAGCTTTCTTT

j_call: TRBJ2-3
d_call: NA
clone_size: once
v_call: TRBV19
cdr3_aa: CASSMSLGSTDTQYF
cdr3_nt: TGTGCCAGTAGTATGTCCCTCGGGAGCACAGATACGCAGTATTTT

j_call: TRBJ2-5
d_call: TRBD2
clone_size: NA
v_call: TRBV10-1
cdr3_aa: CASSSGTSLQETQYF
cdr3_nt: TGCGCCAGCAGCTCCGGGACTAGCCTCCAAGAGACCCAGTACTTC

j_call: TRBJ2-7
d_call: TRBD2
clone_size: NA
v_call: TRBV27
cdr3_aa: CASNKDNSGSYEQYF
cdr3_nt: TGTGCCAGCAATAAGGATAATAGCGGGAGTTACGAGCAGTACTTC

j_call: TRBJ2-5
d_call: NA
clone_size: few
v_call: TRBV5-1
cdr3_aa: CASSVSGVQETQYF
cdr3_nt: TGCGCCAGCAGCGTCTCAGGGGTCCAAGAGACCCAGTACTTC

j_call: TRBJ1-5
d_call: TRBD1
clone_size: NA
v_call: TRBV27
cdr3_aa: CASSLRGDSQPQHF
cdr3_nt: TGTGCCAGCAGTTTAAGGGGGGACAGTCAGCCCCAGCATTTT

j_call: TRBJ2-7
d_call: NA
clone_size: once
v_call: TRBV7-9
cdr3_aa: CASSLTGYEQYF
cdr3_nt: TGTGCCAGCAGCTTAACAGGCTACGAGCAGTACTTC

j_call: TRBJ2-7
d_call: TRBD1
clone_size: few
v_call: TRBV30
cdr3_aa: CAWTRDRGPYEQYF
cdr3_nt: TGTGCCTGGACCCGGGACAGGGGGCCTTACGAGCAGTACTTC

j_call: TRBJ1-3
d_call: NA
clone_size: NA
v_call: TRBV5-1
cdr3_aa: CASSPGDGNTIYF
cdr3_nt: TGCGCCAGCAGCCCAGGGGACGGAAACACCATATATTTT

j_call: TRBJ2-5
d_call: NA
clone_size: once
v_call: TRBV5-1
cdr3_aa: CASSSRVGQETQYF
cdr3_nt: TGCGCCAGCAGCTCCAGGGTGGGGCAAGAGACCCAGTACTTC

j_call: TRBJ2-2
d_call: TRBD2
clone_size: NA
v_call: TRBV5-8
cdr3_aa: CASSPTRLAGAAGELFF
cdr3_nt: TGTGCCAGCAGCCCCACTAGACTAGCGGGAGCAGCCGGGGAGCTGTTTTTT

j_call: TRBJ2-4
d_call: TRBD2
clone_size: NA
v_call: TRBV11-2
cdr3_aa: CASSTGLFKNIQYF
cdr3_nt: TGTGCCAGCAGCACGGGACTATTCAAAAACATTCAGTACTTC

j_call: TRBJ1-6
d_call: TRBD1
clone_size: NA
v_call: TRBV3-1/TRBV3-2
cdr3_aa: CASSWGQGNSPLHF
cdr3_nt: TGTGCCAGCAGCTGGGGACAGGGTAATTCACCCCTCCACTTT

j_call: TRBJ1-6
d_call: NA
clone_size: NA
v_call: TRBV30
cdr3_aa: CACRTGTYFGSPLHF
cdr3_nt: TGTGCCTGCCGAACTGGGACTTATTTTGGCTCACCCCTCCACTTT

j_call: TRBJ2-1
d_call: TRBD1
clone_size: NA
v_call: TRBV9
cdr3_aa: CASSVGWTGNLYNEQFF
cdr3_nt: TGTGCCAGCAGCGTAGGTTGGACAGGGAATCTCTACAATGAGCAGTTCTTC

j_call: TRBJ2-7
d_call: TRBD1
clone_size: NA
v_call: TRBV5-1
cdr3_aa: CASRRQGVYEQYF
cdr3_nt: TGCGCCAGCAGACGACAGGGAGTCTACGAGCAGTACTTC

j_call: TRBJ1-2
d_call: NA
clone_size: NA
v_call: TRBV5-1
cdr3_aa: CASSSGGNRGYTF
cdr3_nt: TGCGCCAGCAGCTCTGGCGGAAACCGCGGCTACACCTTC

j_call: TRBJ1-5
d_call: NA
clone_size: NA
v_call: TRBV7-6
cdr3_aa: CASSLAGGIDQPQHF
cdr3_nt: TGTGCCAGCAGCTTAGCGGGGGGGATCGATCAGCCCCAGCATTTT

j_call: TRBJ2-4
d_call: NA
clone_size: NA
v_call: TRBV27
cdr3_aa: CASSLRGGPGAKNIQYF
cdr3_nt: TGTGCCAGCAGTTTAAGAGGGGGTCCCGGGGCCAAAAACATTCAGTACTTC

j_call: TRBJ1-1
d_call: NA
clone_size: NA
v_call: TRBV5-1
cdr3_aa: CASSIAGQYTEAFF
cdr3_nt: TGCGCCAGCAGTATTGCCGGACAATACACTGAAGCTTTCTTT

j_call: TRBJ2-5
d_call: TRBD2
clone_size: NA
v_call: TRBV3-1/TRBV3-2
cdr3_aa: CASSQGRTSGRREETQYF
cdr3_nt: TGTGCCAGCAGCCAGGGCAGGACTAGCGGGAGGCGGGAAGAGACCCAGTACTTC

j_call: TRBJ1-1
d_call: NA
clone_size: NA
v_call: TRBV6-1
cdr3_aa: CASSESWANTEAFF
cdr3_nt: TGTGCCAGCAGTGAATCCTGGGCGAACACTGAAGCTTTCTTT

j_call: TRBJ2-1
d_call: TRBD2
clone_size: NA
v_call: TRBV27
cdr3_aa: CASSRTSGTFNEQFF
cdr3_nt: TGTGCCAGCAGTCGAACTAGCGGGACCTTCAATGAGCAGTTCTTC